One and the same sample provided the 24 T cell receptor beta chains below, sequenced in a study of shared clonotypes between healthy human individuals (TCRdb year 2020). Library prep was done by the immunoSEQ multiplex PCR assay. Not all clones reach the TCRdb copy of this immuneACCESS table, which keeps in-frame sequences only. Checked studies attribute under half of the gap to unresolved V genes and leave the rest unexplained. The sample profile shows 2 million to 2.5 million clones; over 85% of them were found once. The ten largest account for approximately 0.35% of the sample. The specimen sequenced was naive CD4+ T cells from PBMCs. The sample's cell subset or site label is to be understood as: CD45RA+ positively selected. The receptors here all came from a man aged 18 to 35 in good health. Some clones in this sample may be carry-over from other donors' samples.

V gene TRBV10-1 combines with J gene TRBJ2-5, with 7 bases that match TRBD2. This CDR3 has 12 residues. CDR1 is WNHNN and CDR2 is SYGVQD in the germline V gene (reference sequence). V was pared by 10 bases and J by 1 base, with 3 bases of the junction left unmatched. The CDR3 bases are TGCGCCAACGGGACTATCCAAGAGACCCAGTACTTC. Residues: CANGTIQETQYF.

This rearrangement joins TRBV27 to TRBJ2-3; D perhaps matches TRBD2 (5 bases). Trimming removed 1 base from V and 3 bases from J, with 11 bases in between. The germline V gene has CDR1 MNHEY and CDR2 SMNVEV (reference sequence). This CDR3 region has 15 residues. The CDR3 region is CASSLWVARTDTQYF. CDR3 in DNA: TGTGCCAGCAGTTTATGGGTAGCGCGGACAGATACGCAGTATTTT.

With regard to this clone: The junction departs from the called germline gene at one end, perhaps through a read error. The chain carries TRBV5-4 and TRBJ1-1, with D unresolved. The CDR3 has 11 residues. The germline CDR1 and CDR2 sequences are SGHNT and YYREEE (reference sequence). The CDR3 reads CASRLDTEAFF. The DNA of the CDR3 is TGTGCCAGCAGGTTGGACACTGAAGCTTTCTTT.

CDR3 region: CASSLIGARGNSPLHF. In DNA, the CDR3 is TGCGCCAGCAGCTTGATCGGGGCCCGGGGGAATTCACCCCTCCACTTT. V and J are TRBV5-1 and TRBJ1-6; weak D call: TRBD1 (5 bases). Trimming shortened V by 1 base and J by 7 bases, and 15 bases separated the two germline ends. Germline V gene sequence: CDR1 SGHRS, CDR2 YFSETQ. This CDR3 is 16 amino acids long.

The V call is TRBV9, the J call TRBJ2-1, with 14 bases aligning to TRBD2. The germline V gene encodes CDR1 SGDLS and CDR2 YYNGEE. V lost 0 bases, J lost 10 bases, and 9 bases stayed unmatched. The CDR3 extends over 17 amino acids. CDR3 sequence: CASSVGGLAGGGAEQFF. The CDR3 nucleotides are TGTGCCAGCAGCGTAGGTGGACTAGCGGGAGGAGGAGCGGAGCAGTTCTTC.

With respect to this clone: This same CDR3 is encoded by further DNA sequences in the sample. The chain joins TRBV5-5 to TRBJ2-7; D ambiguous. CDR3 length: 12 residues. CDR1 and CDR2 from the germline V gene are SGHKS and YYEKEE (reference sequence). The V and J ends lost 0 bases and 2 bases respectively, with 3 bases between them. CDR3 residues: CASSLGAYEQYF. The CDR3 coding sequence is TGTGCCAGCAGCTTGGGTGCCTACGAGCAGTACTTC. The variable domain in full, completed from reference TRBV5-5 and TRBJ2-7, reads DAGVTQSPTHLIKTRGQQVTLRCSPISGHKSVSWYQQVLGQGPQFIFQYYEKEERGRGNFPDRFSARQFPNYSSELNVNALLLGDSALYLCASSLGAYEQYFGPGTRLTVT.

V usage is TRBV7-2 and J usage is TRBJ2-7; D remains ambiguous. Trimming pared 2 bases from V and 3 bases from J, leaving 17 bases between. The V gene's germline CDR1 is SGHTA and CDR2 FQGNSA. The CDR3 loop spans 16 amino acids. CDR3 bases: TGTGCCAGCAGCTTATTTCCTAGAGATACGCGCTACGAGCAGTACTTC. Amino acids: CASSLFPRDTRYEQYF.

V is TRBV7-2 and J is TRBJ2-5, with 7 bases fitting TRBD1. Germline CDR1 reads SGHTA; CDR2 reads FQGNSA. V lost 10 bases to trimming and J lost 5 bases; unmatched junction nucleotides: 13. CDR3 size: 14 residues. CDR3 DNA: TGTGCCACCCAGGGGGTTCTCTCCGGGGAGACCCAGTACTTC. Its translation is CATQGVLSGETQYF.

V and J are TRBV5-1 and TRBJ2-5, with 12 nucleotides matching TRBD2. V was pared by 4 bases and J by 5 bases, with 9 bases of the junction left unmatched. Germline loops: CDR1 SGHRS, CDR2 YFSETQ. This CDR3 spans 16 amino acids. CDR3 region: CASSPTSGRLGETQYF. The CDR3 nucleotides are TGCGCCAGCAGCCCTACTAGCGGGAGGCTCGGGGAGACCCAGTACTTC.

This clone is a singleton in its sample. This chain connects TRBV5-1 to TRBJ1-1, with D tentatively TRBD1 (5 bases). Trimming cost V 4 bases and J 0 bases, with 16 bases left between them. The CDR3 length is 16 residues. Germline-derived CDR1 and CDR2 are SGHRS and YFSETQ. CDR3 loop: CASSREQQGVNTEAFF. The CDR3 DNA follows: TGCGCCAGCAGCCGAGAACAGCAGGGTGTGAACACTGAAGCTTTCTTT.

V gene TRBV28 combines with J gene TRBJ1-2; D is perhaps TRBD1 (6 bases). The CDR3 runs 17 residues. Germline lookup yields CDR1 MDHEN and CDR2 SYDVKM. Trimming took off 3 bases at V and 3 bases at J, with 20 bases between the two ends. In DNA, the CDR3 is TGTGCCAGCAGTTTCTCGATTTTAGACAGGTCCGACTATGGCTACACCTTC. Translation gives CASSFSILDRSDYGYTF.

CDR3 coding DNA: TGCGCCAGCAGCCAAAACGGTCCCCAAGAGACCCAGTACTTC. Amino acids: CASSQNGPQETQYF. The V and J genes are TRBV5-1 and TRBJ2-5; D is undetermined. Germline V gene lookup returns CDR1 SGHRS and CDR2 YFSETQ. V gave up 4 bases and J gave up 1 base, with 11 bases separating them. The CDR3 is 14 amino acids.

The rearrangement uses TRBV2 and TRBJ1-5, with D tentatively TRBD1 (5 bases). V lost 3 bases to trimming and J lost 3 bases, with 12 bases between them. The V gene's germline CDR1 is SNHLY and CDR2 FYNNEI. The CDR3 totals 15 residues. The CDR3 region has the DNA TGTGCCAGCAGTGATGGGCCAGGGAACAATCAGCCCCAGCATTTT. Its protein is CASSDGPGNNQPQHF.

The gene calls are TRBV19 and TRBJ1-1, with D perhaps TRBD1 (6 bases). CDR1 and CDR2 from the germline V gene are LNHDA and SQIVND (reference sequence). Deletions cut 3 bases from V and 6 bases from J, with 14 bases between. The CDR3 extends over 14 amino acids. CDR3 in DNA: TGTGCCAGTAGTATTGGAGGACAGCGCTCTGAAGCTTTCTTT. Translating gives CASSIGGQRSEAFF.

The J gene is TRBJ1-5, the V gene TRBV5-5; 7 bases fit TRBD1. The CDR3 spans 14 residues. In germline, CDR1 is SGHKS, CDR2 YYEKEE (reference sequence). The V and J ends lost 4 bases and 5 bases, in that order; junction bases with no gene match: 6. CDR3 nucleotide sequence: TGTGCCAGCAGCCGATCCCAGGGGGATCAGCCCCAGCATTTT. Its protein product is CASSRSQGDQPQHF. Full variable domain (rest looked up from reference TRBV5-5 and TRBJ1-5): DAGVTQSPTHLIKTRGQQVTLRCSPISGHKSVSWYQQVLGQGPQFIFQYYEKEERGRGNFPDRFSARQFPNYSSELNVNALLLGDSALYLCASSRSQGDQPQHFGDGTRLSIL.

The rearrangement uses TRBV11-2 and TRBJ2-5; D might be TRBD1 (6 bases). Germline-derived CDR1 and CDR2 are SGHAT and FQNNGV. The ends were cut back, 2 bases at V and 2 bases at J, with 18 bases in the middle. This CDR3 region has 17 residues. CDR3 sequence: CASSLWVVGTFQETQYF. The CDR3 DNA follows: TGTGCCAGCAGCTTATGGGTCGTCGGGACATTTCAAGAGACCCAGTACTTC.

This chain links TRBV7-8 with TRBJ1-2; D uncertain. Germline assignment: CDR1 SGHVS and CDR2 FQNEAQ. Trimming took off 1 base at V and 2 bases at J, with 8 bases between the two ends. The CDR3 is made up of 14 amino acids. DNA of the CDR3: TGTGCCAGCAGCTTAGGTCTACGGAACTATGGCTACACCTTC. The encoded protein is CASSLGLRNYGYTF. The full variable domain, rest sourced from reference TRBV7-8 and TRBJ1-2, is GAGVSQSPRYKVAKRGQDVALRCDPISGHVSLFWYQQALGQGPEFLTYFQNEAQLDKSGLPSDRFFAERPEGSVSTLKIQRTQQEDSAVYLCASSLGLRNYGYTFGSGTRLTVV.

The chain joins TRBV7-2 to TRBJ2-4; TRBD2 is a possible D gene (5 bases). This CDR3 is 14 amino acids long. Trimming stripped 5 bases from V and 8 bases from J, with 16 bases between. The germline V gene encodes CDR1 SGHTA and CDR2 FQGNSA. In nucleotides, the CDR3 is TGTGCCAGCAGCATACGGGGTATTAAAGACATTCAGTACTTC. Residues: CASSIRGIKDIQYF.

This clone was seen once. The chain joins TRBV14 to TRBJ2-1, with unresolved D. Per the germline V gene, CDR1 is SGHDN and CDR2 is FVKESK. V gave up 8 bases and J gave up 4 bases, with 6 bases separating them. The CDR3 totals 11 residues. The CDR3 is CASGFYNEQFF. For the CDR3, the DNA is TGTGCCAGCGGATTTTACAATGAGCAGTTCTTC.

The CDR3 DNA reads as TGTGCCAGCATCCTCCGGGCCAGCACCCCCTACGAGCAGTACTTC. Amino acids: CASILRASTPYEQYF. This chain links TRBV6-1 with TRBJ2-7, with D unresolved. V dropped 7 bases and J dropped 2 bases, with 18 bases sitting between them. CDR3 size: 15 residues. Germline CDR1 is MNHNS and CDR2 is SASEGT.

The chain uses TRBV27 and TRBJ2-6; D is ambiguous. With 4 bases removed from V and 1 base from J, the gap between germline ends came to 11 bases. Germline V gene lookup returns CDR1 MNHEY and CDR2 SMNVEV (reference sequence). The CDR3 is made up of 16 amino acids. The CDR3: CASSSRIYSGANVLTF. CDR3 DNA sequence: TGTGCCAGCAGTTCGAGGATCTATTCTGGGGCCAACGTCCTGACTTTC.

This rearrangement joins TRBV9 to TRBJ2-7; 7 nucleotides match TRBD2. Looked up from germline, CDR1 is SGDLS and CDR2 is YYNGEE. The CDR3 consists of 15 residues. V dropped 0 bases and J dropped 4; count of bases not matched to a gene: 7. CDR3 DNA: TGTGCCAGCAGCGTAGGAAAGCGGGGATTTTACGAGCAGTACTTC. Translating gives CASSVGKRGFYEQYF.

V usage is TRBV5-1 and J usage is TRBJ2-7, with unresolved D. The CDR3 has 13 residues. Germline loops: CDR1 SGHRS, CDR2 YFSETQ. V shed 0 bases and J shed 2 bases, with 6 bases lying between them. The CDR3 region is CASSLGHPYEQYF. CDR3 DNA sequence: TGCGCCAGCAGCTTGGGCCATCCCTACGAGCAGTACTTC.

The V call is TRBV6-6, the J call TRBJ2-5; D not certain. V lost 6 bases and J 1 base, leaving 9 bases between the germline ends. Germline values: CDR1 MNHNY, CDR2 SVGAGI (reference sequence). The CDR3 is made up of 13 amino acids. CDR3: CASRQLGQETQYF. The DNA of the CDR3 is TGTGCCAGCAGGCAACTCGGCCAAGAGACCCAGTACTTC.